One and the same sample provided the 27 T cell receptor beta chains below, sequenced in a study of siplizumab effects on memory and regulatory T cells. Here immunoSEQ multiplex PCR was the method, and the copy in TCRdb shows in-frame clones only, minus some. The profile shows over 95,000 clones, around 95% of them singletons. Sequencing input: non-Treg CD4+ T cells sorted from blood. The receptors originated from a human donor in good health.

V usage is TRBV6-6 and J usage is TRBJ2-1, with 11 bases lining up with TRBD2. The J segment lost 7 bases and the V segment lost 6 bases, leaving 8 bases of the junction unmatched. Germline CDR1 reads MNHNY; CDR2 reads SVGAGI (reference sequence). The CDR3 runs 15 residues. This CDR3 is CASRSTSGGGNEQFF. CDR3 nucleotide sequence: TGTGCCAGCAGATCTACTAGCGGGGGCGGGAATGAGCAGTTCTTC.

The chain recombines TRBV27 with TRBJ1-1; the D is unclear. Germline lookup yields CDR1 MNHEY and CDR2 SMNVEV (reference sequence). V was pared by 10 bases and J by 3 bases, with 15 bases between. This CDR3 comprises 13 residues. For the CDR3, the DNA is TGTGCCACCGGATCCATGCGAGACACTGAAGCTTTCTTT. It translates to CATGSMRDTEAFF.

The chain is built from TRBV19 and TRBJ1-2; TRBD1 matches at 8 bases. Germline lookup yields CDR1 LNHDA and CDR2 SQIVND (reference sequence). The CDR3 is 15 amino acids. V shed 3 bases, J shed 6 bases, and the junction held 9 bases outside the gene matches. CDR3: CASSMMEGRGHGYTF. Written as DNA, the CDR3 is TGTGCCAGTAGTATGATGGAGGGCAGGGGGCATGGCTACACCTTC.

The chain uses TRBV5-4 and TRBJ1-2, with a tentative D call TRBD1 (6 bases). Trimming removed 5 bases from V and 0 bases from J, with 17 bases in between. The CDR3 is 16 amino acids. Germline lookup yields CDR1 SGHNT and CDR2 YYREEE (reference sequence). For the CDR3, the DNA is TGTGCCAGCAGACAGGACAGAAACATAGCTAACTATGGCTACACCTTC. Its protein is CASRQDRNIANYGYTF.

The chain combines TRBV11-2 with TRBJ2-5; D uncertain. The V gene's germline CDR1 is SGHAT and CDR2 FQNNGV. The V gene lost 0 bases and the J gene lost 5 bases, with 13 bases spanning the gap. CDR3 length: 15 amino acids. CDR3 sequence (DNA): TGTGCCAGCAGCTTAGATCTAAACCAACTGGAGACCCAGTACTTC. Its translation: CASSLDLNQLETQYF.

In DNA form, the CDR3 reads TGTGCCTGGACTGCACAGGGGGGGTTGGAGACCCAGTACTTC. This codes for CAWTAQGGLETQYF. The chain combines TRBV30 with TRBJ2-5; maybe TRBD1 (8 bases). V was clipped by 4 bases and J by 5 bases, with 17 bases between them. The CDR3 extends over 14 amino acids. Germline lookup yields CDR1 GTSNPN and CDR2 SVGIG (reference sequence).

The V and J genes are TRBV7-3 and TRBJ1-2, with TRBD1 as a possible D gene (6 bases). V was cut by 2 bases and J by 6 bases, with 10 bases left in between. This CDR3 contains 13 residues. Germline V CDR1 and CDR2: SGHTA, FQGTGA. The CDR3 DNA sequence: TGTGCCAGCAGCTTAGGGCCAGGGGATGGCTACACCTTC. Its translation is CASSLGPGDGYTF.

About this clone itself: Other nucleotide sequences in the sample specify the same CDR3. The chain uses TRBV10-3 and TRBJ2-3; D ambiguous. V was cut by 0 bases and J by 5 bases, with 3 bases left in between. This CDR3 comprises 12 residues. The germline V gene encodes CDR1 ENHRY and CDR2 SYGVKD. The DNA for the CDR3 is TGTGCCATCAGTGAGTCGAGAGATACGCAGTATTTT. Encoded protein: CAISESRDTQYF.

The chain is built from TRBV4-3 and TRBJ2-3, with TRBD2 matching over 15 bases. The ends lost 2 bases at V and 11 bases at J; junction bases unmatched: 5. The CDR3 sequence is 15 residues long. From germline, CDR1 is LGHNA and CDR2 YSLEER. CDR3 sequence (DNA): TGCGCCAGCAGCCAACCTGGGACTAGCGGGGGGAAGCAGTATTTT. Translating gives CASSQPGTSGGKQYF.

This chain joins TRBV4-1 and TRBJ1-2; TRBD1 matches 9 bases. The CDR3 runs 15 residues. The junction had 6 bases not matched to a gene; V was cut back by 0 bases and J by 7 bases. Germline V gene lookup returns CDR1 MGHRA and CDR2 YSYEKL. The CDR3 nucleotides are TGCGCCAGCAGCCAAGATGCACAGGGGGCGCTTGGCTACACCTTC. Its translation is CASSQDAQGALGYTF.

This clone was recorded only once. The CDR3 region has the DNA TGTGCCAGCAGCCGCGGGGAGCCTGAAAAACTGTTTTTT. Protein sequence: CASSRGEPEKLFF. The chain carries TRBV5-6 and TRBJ1-4; D uncertain. Germline V gene sequence: CDR1 SGHDT, CDR2 YYEEEE. This CDR3 contains 13 residues. The germline V and J ends were trimmed by 4 bases and 7 bases, with 11 bases remaining between them.

The V call is TRBV7-9, the J call TRBJ2-1; 9 bases map to TRBD2. The germline gives CDR1 SEHNR, CDR2 FQNEAQ (reference sequence). With 5 bases clipped from V and 5 bases from J, the junction kept 10 bases outside the gene matches. The CDR3 loop spans 16 amino acids. For the CDR3, the DNA is TGTGCCAGCAGCCATGGCCTAGCGGGGAGAAACAATGAGCAGTTCTTC. It codes for CASSHGLAGRNNEQFF.

The V gene is TRBV10-2, the J gene TRBJ2-5; 9 bases line up with TRBD1. Germline trimming cut 6 bases from V and 5 bases from J; bases unmatched to any gene: 4. CDR3 length: 13 amino acids. The germline V gene encodes CDR1 WSHSY and CDR2 SAAADI. The CDR3 region has the DNA TGCGCCAGCAGGGGACAGGGTGGGGAGACCCAGTACTTC. Encoded protein: CASRGQGGETQYF.

The chain uses TRBV7-8 and TRBJ1-6, with no clear D. Trimming removed 3 bases at V and 0 bases at J, with 6 bases between. Per germline, CDR1 SGHVS and CDR2 FQNEAQ. This CDR3 region has 15 residues. As DNA, the CDR3 is TGTGCCAGCAGCTTGACGAGCTCCTATAATTCACCCCTCCACTTT. It is translated as CASSLTSSYNSPLHF.

The sample holds one count of this clone. The genes are TRBV19 and TRBJ2-3; 10 nucleotides line up with TRBD1. V was pared by 7 bases and J by 4 bases, with 5 bases of the junction left unmatched. This CDR3 contains 14 residues. Per the germline V gene, CDR1 is LNHDA and CDR2 is SQIVND (reference sequence). CDR3 sequence (DNA): TGTGCCAGTACAGGGACAGGGGCACCAGATACGCAGTATTTT. It translates to CASTGTGAPDTQYF.

The CDR3 DNA reads as TGTGCCAGCAGCCTAGAGGGGGGGCGCAATCAGCCCCAGCATTTT. Translating it yields CASSLEGGRNQPQHF. The rearrangement joins TRBV28 to TRBJ1-5; tentatively, D is TRBD1 (6 bases). Looked up from germline, CDR1 is MDHEN and CDR2 is SYDVKM. The CDR3 is made up of 15 amino acids. Trimming cost V 6 bases and J 2 bases, with 14 bases left between them.

This clone appeared once. The chain has TRBV19 and TRBJ2-7, with D tentatively TRBD2 (6 bases). Trimming pared 8 bases from V and 3 bases from J, leaving 11 bases between. This CDR3 has 12 residues. Germline CDR1 LNHDA, CDR2 SQIVND (reference sequence). This CDR3 is CASDDGGYEQYF. As DNA, the CDR3 is TGTGCCAGTGATGACGGGGGCTACGAGCAGTACTTC.

The chain joins TRBV7-6 to TRBJ2-1; D ambiguous. V lost 5 bases and J lost 1, with 9 bases in between. The germline V gene has CDR1 SGHVS and CDR2 FNYEAQ. The CDR3 totals 14 residues. CDR3 region: CASSPRPSYNEQFF. CDR3 nucleotides: TGTGCCAGCAGCCCTCGGCCGTCCTACAATGAGCAGTTCTTC.

J is TRBJ1-1 and V is TRBV7-3, with TRBD1 matching over 7 bases. The J segment lost 5 bases and the V segment lost 5 bases, leaving 5 bases of the junction unmatched. The CDR3 consists of 13 residues. CDR1 and CDR2 (germline): SGHTA, FQGTGA. This CDR3 reads CASSQGGMTEAFF. CDR3 coding DNA: TGTGCCAGCAGCCAGGGGGGGATGACTGAAGCTTTCTTT.

This chain links TRBV5-5 with TRBJ2-5, with a tentative D call TRBD1 (5 bases). The CDR3 spans 18 residues. Germline assignment: CDR1 SGHKS and CDR2 YYEKEE (reference sequence). V was shortened by 1 base and J by 3 bases, with 22 bases between the two germline ends. CDR3 DNA: TGTGCCAGCAGCTTGAGGGCCCCGGCAACGACAGTCGAAGAGACCCAGTACTTC. Encoded protein: CASSLRAPATTVEETQYF.

This clone was picked up one time. The chain links TRBV11-2 to TRBJ1-2; D is possibly TRBD1 (6 bases). Trimming left V 3 bases short and J 6 bases short, with 11 bases between. Germline lookup yields CDR1 SGHAT and CDR2 FQNNGV. The CDR3 is 13 amino acids. CDR3 in DNA: TGTGCCAGCAGCTTTCAGGGGTTCGATGGCTACACCTTC. Translated: CASSFQGFDGYTF.

The CDR3 DNA sequence: TGTGCCAGCAGACCCGAGCTAGCGGGGGGGCGGGGTACGCAGTATTTT. Residues: CASRPELAGGRGTQYF. This sequence joins TRBV27 and TRBJ2-3; TRBD2 aligns across 12 bases. V was clipped by 6 bases and J by 8 bases; unmatched bases: 12. CDR1 and CDR2 (germline): MNHEY, SMNVEV (reference sequence). CDR3 length equals 16 residues.

The chain recombines TRBV28 with TRBJ2-7; 7 bases map to TRBD1. This CDR3 spans 15 amino acids. Looked up from germline, CDR1 is MDHEN and CDR2 is SYDVKM. J lost 2 bases, V lost 6 bases, and 10 bases had no gene match. The CDR3 nucleotides are TGTGCCAGCAGCCTCCGGACAGGCGTTACCTACGAGCAGTACTTC. Its translation is CASSLRTGVTYEQYF.

The chain recombines TRBV28 with TRBJ1-5; 10 nucleotides line up with TRBD1. There are 16 residues in the CDR3. The trim removed 3 bases at V and 2 bases at J, leaving 4 bases unmatched. The V gene's germline CDR1 is MDHEN and CDR2 SYDVKM. The CDR3 DNA reads as TGTGCCAGCAGTTTTCGACAGGGGGCTGGCAATCAGCCCCAGCATTTT. This translates into CASSFRQGAGNQPQHF.

The rearrangement joins TRBV7-8 to TRBJ2-7, with D uncertain. This CDR3 region has 12 residues. V was pared by 2 bases and J by 5 bases, with 7 bases between. Germline-derived CDR1 and CDR2 are SGHVS and FQNEAQ. CDR3 coding DNA: TGTGCCAGCAGCTTATCTCGAGACGAGCAGTACTTC. This translates into CASSLSRDEQYF.

This chain joins TRBV15 and TRBJ1-2; possibly TRBD1 for D (6 bases). Germline lookup yields CDR1 LNHNV and CDR2 YYDKDF (reference sequence). CDR3 length: 15 residues. The germline V and J ends were trimmed by 3 bases and 8 bases, with 19 bases remaining between them. The CDR3 DNA is TGTGCCACCAGCAGCCGATTCCAGGGGACGGGAGGCTACACCTTC. Protein product: CATSSRFQGTGGYTF.

The chain combines TRBV2 with TRBJ1-2, with a tentative D call TRBD1 (6 bases). The CDR3 sequence is 13 residues long. CDR1 and CDR2 (germline): SNHLY, FYNNEI. V was pared by 4 bases and J by 4 bases, with 10 bases between. The CDR3 sequence: CASSADRSYGYTF. As DNA, the CDR3 is TGTGCCAGCAGTGCTGACAGGAGCTATGGCTACACCTTC.